The rows below give T cell receptor beta chains drawn from one sample of a study of Ad26.COV2.S vaccination and SARS-CoV-2 variants. This table comes from immunoSEQ multiplex PCR, and its TCRdb copy is limited to in-frame clones, with some not included. The data show around 450,000 clones, 89% seen once. Here the sequenced sample was peripheral blood, taken in a trial of Ad26.COV2.S vaccine versus placebo. These receptors came from a person aged 18-65 years who received the Ad26.COV2.S COVID-19 vaccine or a placebo. CDR3s include the opening cysteine and the closing phenylalanine or tryptophan. D genes are given only for firm matches. The size of a clone is reported for some rows only, either as once, few or many, or as a class for expanded clones.

j_call clone_size v_call d_call cdr3_nt cdr3_aa
TRBJ2-7 . TRBV2 . TGTGCCACAGGACCGAGCTACGAGCAGTACTTC CATGPSYEQYF
TRBJ2-3 . TRBV27 . TGTGCCAGCAGTTTAGGGCCCGGGCCCACAGATACGCAGTATTTT CASSLGPGPTDTQYF
TRBJ1-5 . TRBV7-2 . TGTGCCAGCAGCTTAGGTAGCGGTCAGCCCCAGCATTTT CASSLGSGQPQHF
TRBJ1-1 . TRBV20-1 . TGCAGTGCTAGAGCGGTAGCTGAAGCTTTCTTT CSARAVAEAFF
TRBJ2-1 . TRBV10-3 TRBD2 TGTGCCATCTCCCCGGGACTAGCGGGAGCGAACTACAATGAGCAGTTCTTC CAISPGLAGANYNEQFF
TRBJ2-7 . TRBV11-1 TRBD2 TGTGCCAGCACTCCGGGGGGGGGAGAGCAGTACTTC CASTPGGGEQYF
TRBJ2-5 . TRBV5-1 TRBD1 TGCGCCAGCAGCCTCGGGGACAGGGGTATGGAGACCCAGTACTTC CASSLGDRGMETQYF
TRBJ2-2 few TRBV12-3/TRBV12-4 . TGTGCCATCGGGCAGAGCTACACCGGGGAGCTGTTTTTT CAIGQSYTGELFF
TRBJ1-5 . TRBV4-2 . TGTGCCAGCAGCCAAGATATCGCAGAATATCAGCCCCAGCATTTT CASSQDIAEYQPQHF
TRBJ2-3 . TRBV11-2 TRBD2 TGTGCCAGCAGCTCCTCGCGGGGGAATGCGCAGTATTTT CASSSSRGNAQYF
TRBJ2-5 . TRBV6-1 . TGTGCCAGCAGTGAATACAGGGCCCCGCAGACCCAGTACTTC CASSEYRAPQTQYF
TRBJ1-4 . TRBV7-9 TRBD1 TGTGCCAGCAGCTCACGGACCGGGACAGCTAATGAAAAACTGTTTTTT CASSSRTGTANEKLFF
TRBJ1-6 once TRBV18 . TGTGCCAGCTCACCCGCGCGGCATTCATTACCTGATTCACCCCTCCACTTT CASSPARHSLPDSPLHF
TRBJ2-1 . TRBV9 TRBD2 TGTGCCAGCAGCGTAAGCACTAGCGGATCTGATGAGCAGTTCTTC CASSVSTSGSDEQFF
TRBJ2-6 . TRBV15 . TGTGCCACCAGCAGAGATCCGGTCAGCTCTGGGGCCAACGTCCTGACTTTC CATSRDPVSSGANVLTF
TRBJ1-1 . TRBV13 . TGTGCCAGCAGCGAAGCGGGGGGGTCGGCTGAAGCTTTCTTT CASSEAGGSAEAFF
TRBJ1-4 once TRBV2 TRBD1 TGTGCCAGCACAAGTGACAGGGGAAGTGAAAAACTGTTTTTT CASTSDRGSEKLFF
TRBJ2-5 . TRBV5-4 TRBD2 TGTGCCAGCAGCTTGCTAGCGGAAGATGCAGAGACCCAGTACTTC CASSLLAEDAETQYF
TRBJ1-2 once TRBV5-4 . TGTGCCAGCAGCTTGGTCGCTGACTATGGCTACACCTTC CASSLVADYGYTF
TRBJ2-3 . TRBV2 TRBD2 TGTGCCAGCACCAGCGGGGGGGTGCAGGCAGATACGCAGTATTTT CASTSGGVQADTQYF
TRBJ1-1 once TRBV7-9 TRBD1 TGTGCCAGCAGCTTAGCCGGGACAGGGGGGAAAGCTTTCTTT CASSLAGTGGKAFF
TRBJ1-2 . TRBV11-2 TRBD1 TGTGCCAGCAGCTTAAGGGTCGGACAGGGGGAGACGAAATGCTACACCTTC CASSLRVGQGETKCYTF
TRBJ2-5 . TRBV14 . TGTGCCAGCAGCCAAGACCTTCGGAGGTGGGAGACCCAGTACTTC CASSQDLRRWETQYF
TRBJ1-1 . TRBV11-3 TRBD1 TGTGCCAGCAGCTCGCGGACAGGGGAAAACACTGAAGCTTTCTTT CASSSRTGENTEAFF
TRBJ1-2 . TRBV18 . TGTGCCAGCTCACCGTCGTGGCAGGAGATCTATGGCTACACCTTC CASSPSWQEIYGYTF
TRBJ1-2 . TRBV19 . TGTGCCAGTAGTATCTCGTCAGCGGGGGGGCGCGGCTACACCTTC CASSISSAGGRGYTF